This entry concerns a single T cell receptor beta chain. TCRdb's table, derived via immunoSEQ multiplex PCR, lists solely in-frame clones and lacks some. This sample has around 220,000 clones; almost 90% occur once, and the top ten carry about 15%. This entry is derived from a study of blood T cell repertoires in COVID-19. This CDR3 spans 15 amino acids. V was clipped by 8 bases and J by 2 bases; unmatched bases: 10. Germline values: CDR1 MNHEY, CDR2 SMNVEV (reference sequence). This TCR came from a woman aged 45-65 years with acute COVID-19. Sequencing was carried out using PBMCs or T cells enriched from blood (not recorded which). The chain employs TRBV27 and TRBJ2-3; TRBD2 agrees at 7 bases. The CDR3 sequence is CASPEEREHTDTQYF. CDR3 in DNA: TGTGCCAGCCCCGAGGAGCGGGAACACACAGATACGCAGTATTTT.